A single sample is the source of the 17 T cell receptor beta chains below, sequenced in a study of T cells in Graves' hyperthyroidism and ophthalmopathy. Researchers took RNA transcripts and amplified the TCR beta CDR3 regions from them. The HTBI primer set was used in a first-round RT-PCR of the TCR CDR3. TCRdb reanalysed the multiplex PCR reads using MiXCR and keeps one entry per CDR3 protein. The repertoire holds about 570,000 distinct CDR3 sequences, under 60% seen once, with over 15% in the top ten. The sample taken for sequencing was peripheral blood or thyroid tissue (not recorded which). The receptors were gathered from an adult woman with Graves' disease, either hyperthyroidism or ophthalmopathy (not recorded which).

This clonotype was seen at least ten times. This sequence joins TRBV5-6 and TRBJ1-6, with 12 bases matching TRBD1. With V trimmed by 4 bases and J by 7 bases, 6 bases remained unmatched. Germline CDR1 SGHDT, CDR2 YYEEEE. This CDR3 region has 16 residues. This CDR3 is CASSLPGTGGNSPLHF. As DNA, the CDR3 is TGTGCCAGCAGCCTACCCGGGACAGGGGGCAATTCACCCCTCCACTTT.

This clonotype was seen once. V is TRBV5-6 and J is TRBJ1-5; D remains ambiguous. Trimming removed 5 bases at V and 0 bases at J, with 21 bases between. CDR3 length equals 18 residues. Germline assignment: CDR1 SGHDT and CDR2 YYEEEE. The CDR3 bases are TGTGCCAGCAGTCCCACCCAGGTGGGCAGGTATAGCAATCAGCCCCAGCATTTT. This sequence encodes CASSPTQVGRYSNQPQHF.

In its sample, this clonotype was seen many times. The V gene is TRBV5-8, the J gene TRBJ2-7, with D perhaps TRBD2 (7 bases). Germline V gives CDR1 SGHTS, CDR2 YDEGEE. This CDR3 comprises 18 residues. V lost 4 bases to trimming and J lost 3 bases, with 26 bases between them. The CDR3 DNA is TGTGCCAGCAGCCGCTCGCGAGGGGCTGCGAGGGGGGGCTACGAGCAGTACTTC. Encoded protein: CASSRSRGAARGGYEQYF.

The rearrangement uses TRBV9 and TRBJ1-6; D is uncertain. Trimming cost V 0 bases and J 10 bases, with 11 bases left between them. Germline CDR1 and CDR2: SGDLS and YYNGEE. The CDR3 loop spans 14 amino acids. The DNA of the CDR3 is TGTGCCAGCAGCGTAGACCCCCAATGGTCACCCCTCCACTTT. Translation: CASSVDPQWSPLHF.

This clonotype was found many times. The chain recombines TRBV19 with TRBJ1-1; possibly TRBD1 for D (5 bases). Germline CDR1 and CDR2: LNHDA and SQIVND (reference sequence). V gave up 7 bases and J gave up 5 bases, with 23 bases separating them. This CDR3 spans 16 amino acids. CDR3 DNA: TGTGCCAGTAAATCCCTCGGGAGGGGACGGTTGACTGAAGCTTTCTTT. Its translation is CASKSLGRGRLTEAFF.

The V gene is TRBV7-3, the J gene TRBJ2-2, with a tentative D call TRBD2 (6 bases). The CDR3 length is 18 residues. V was pared by 1 base and J by 6 bases, with 21 bases between. Germline V lookup: CDR1 SGHTA, CDR2 FQGTGA. The DNA of the CDR3 is TGTGCCAGCAGCTTAAGTCGTGGAGGAGGGTCGTCGGCCGGGGAGCTGTTTTTT. Translation gives CASSLSRGGGSSAGELFF.

The V call is TRBV6-1, the J call TRBJ1-2; weak D call: TRBD1 (5 bases). Germline-derived CDR1 and CDR2 are MNHNS and SASEGT. The CDR3 sequence is 17 residues long. V gave up 6 bases and J gave up 6 bases, with 26 bases separating them. DNA for the CDR3: TGTGCCAGCAGCGAACAAACCGGGGCAGGGACCCACCATGGCTACACCTTC. Protein product: CASSEQTGAGTHHGYTF.

About this clonotype: A much larger clone sits a single nucleotide away, making a read error possible. This chain joins TRBV11-2 and TRBJ2-2; 8 nucleotides align to TRBD2. V gave up 8 bases and J gave up 5 bases; unmatched junction bases: 10. Germline V lookup: CDR1 SGHAT, CDR2 FQNNGV. The CDR3 spans 15 residues. In DNA form, the CDR3 reads TGTGCCAGCCCTGGCACGGGAGGGCCAACCGGGGAGCTGTTTTTT. Amino acid sequence: CASPGTGGPTGELFF.

Comments on this clonotype: A read error is possible here, since a much larger clone lies one base away. The V call is TRBV29-1, the J call TRBJ2-7; TRBD2 matches 8 bases. The V segment lost 1 base and the J segment 2 bases; nucleotides outside the gene matches: 7. Germline V lookup: CDR1 SQVTM, CDR2 ANQGSEA. The CDR3 loop spans 15 amino acids. The CDR3 region has the DNA TGCAGCGTTGAAGCTCTGGGAGCGGGAGCCTACGAGCAGTACTTC. Translation gives CSVEALGAGAYEQYF.

This clonotype was detected only a few times. This chain uses TRBV7-6 with TRBJ2-3; D gene uncertain. Germline-derived CDR1 and CDR2 are SGHVS and FNYEAQ. The CDR3 runs 12 residues. V was cut by 5 bases and J by 2 bases, with 5 bases left in between. This CDR3 reads CASSQNTDTQYF. Written as DNA, the CDR3 is TGTGCCAGCAGCCAGAACACAGATACGCAGTATTTT.

This rearrangement joins TRBV7-2 to TRBJ2-5; a weak D match, TRBD1 (5 bases). The CDR3 is 16 amino acids. CDR1 and CDR2 from the germline V gene are SGHTA and FQGNSA. Trimming cost V 1 base and J 4 bases, with 16 bases left between them. CDR3 nucleotide sequence: TGTGCCAGCAGCTTAGGCCCCAGGGTGTTGGTAGAGACCCAGTACTTC. Translated, it gives CASSLGPRVLVETQYF.

The V call is TRBV10-3, the J call TRBJ2-5; 7 bases align to TRBD1. The V segment lost 6 bases and the J segment 5 bases; nucleotides outside the gene matches: 12. This CDR3 is 15 amino acids long. Per the germline V gene, CDR1 is ENHRY and CDR2 is SYGVKD. The CDR3 here is CAIRQGLGMMETQYF. The CDR3 region has the DNA TGTGCCATCAGACAGGGGCTGGGGATGATGGAGACCCAGTACTTC.

This clonotype has at least ten counts. This chain connects TRBV7-9 to TRBJ1-1, with D maybe TRBD1 (5 bases). V lost 5 bases and J lost 4, with 11 bases in between. CDR3 length: 13 residues. CDR1 is SEHNR, CDR2 FQNEAQ, per germline (reference sequence). The CDR3 nucleotides are TGTGCCAGCAGCCGGGGGTTGCTCACTGAAGCTTTCTTT. Translated: CASSRGLLTEAFF.

The sample holds a few counts of this clonotype. Since a much larger clone is just one base distant, this may be a read error. The rearrangement links TRBV7-9 to TRBJ2-7; 10 bases line up with TRBD2. V lost 5 bases, J lost 4 bases, and 11 bases stayed unmatched. CDR1 and CDR2 from the germline V gene are SEHNR and FQNEAQ (reference sequence). This CDR3 has 16 amino acids. The CDR3 sequence is CASSVPQAGGPYEQYF. The CDR3 DNA is TGTGCCAGCAGCGTGCCCCAAGCGGGAGGGCCTTACGAGCAGTACTTC. The variable domain in full, completed from reference TRBV7-9 and TRBJ2-7, reads DTGVSQNPRHKITKRGQNVTFRCDPISEHNRLYWYRQTLGQGPEFLTYFQNEAQLEKSRLLSDRFSAERPKGSFSTLEIQRTEQGDSAMYLCASSVPQAGGPYEQYFGPGTRLTVT.

The chain is built from TRBV7-2 and TRBJ2-5; D gene uncertain. Germline loops: CDR1 SGHTA, CDR2 FQGNSA. The CDR3 totals 16 residues. Trimming removed 1 base from V and 2 bases from J, with 14 bases in between. The CDR3 loop is CASSLGRTREQETQYF. CDR3 coding DNA: TGTGCCAGCAGCTTAGGAAGGACCCGAGAACAAGAGACCCAGTACTTC. The full variable domain, its missing parts supplied by reference TRBV7-2 and TRBJ2-5, is GAGVSQSPSNKVTEKGKDVELRCDPISGHTALYWYRQSLGQGLEFLIYFQGNSAPDKSGLPSDRFSAERTGGSVSTLTIQRTQQEDSAVYLCASSLGRTREQETQYFGPGTRLLVL.

V usage is TRBV29-1 and J usage is TRBJ2-7; D not resolved. This CDR3 region has 11 residues. With 2 bases removed from V and 0 bases from J, the gap between germline ends came to 2 bases. The germline gives CDR1 SQVTM, CDR2 ANQGSEA. CDR3 protein: CSVESSYEQYF. Written as DNA, the CDR3 is TGCAGCGTTGAAAGCTCCTACGAGCAGTACTTC.

There are many counts of this clonotype. The chain carries TRBV5-5 and TRBJ2-5, with 9 bases aligning to TRBD2. Looked up from germline, CDR1 is SGHKS and CDR2 is YYEKEE (reference sequence). Trimming at V came to 2 bases and at J to 5 bases, leaving 10 bases not matched to a gene. This CDR3 is 16 amino acids long. The CDR3 DNA follows: TGTGCCAGCAGCTTTGGTGGCGGGAGGGCCGGGGAGACCCAGTACTTC. This encodes CASSFGGGRAGETQYF.